The 22 T cell receptor beta chains presented below share a single source sample, sequenced in a study of blood T cell repertoires in COVID-19. Profiled with immunoSEQ multiplex PCR; TCRdb holds only in-frame clones, not every one. The data hold 120,000 or so clones, with approximately 81% observed a single time. Sequencing used peripheral blood. The source of these receptors is a man aged 55 to 70 with acute or convalescent COVID-19.

The rearrangement links TRBV19 to TRBJ1-5; perhaps TRBD1 as D (6 bases). The ends were cut back, 3 bases at V and 5 bases at J, with 14 bases in the middle. The CDR3 runs to 15 residues. Germline loops: CDR1 LNHDA, CDR2 SQIVND (reference sequence). The CDR3 reads CASSIRGAKDQPQHF. The CDR3, as DNA: TGTGCCAGTAGTATTCGGGGGGCGAAGGATCAGCCCCAGCATTTT.

The chain's CDR3 is CAWGDRNQPQHF. DNA of the CDR3: TGTGCCTGGGGGGACAGAAATCAGCCCCAGCATTTT. The chain recombines TRBV30 with TRBJ1-5; the match to TRBD1 covers 7 bases. The germline gives CDR1 GTSNPN, CDR2 SVGIG (reference sequence). V was pared by 5 bases and J by 4 bases, with 2 bases of the junction left unmatched. The CDR3 is 12 amino acids.

The chain has TRBV11-3 and TRBJ1-1; D is uncertain. Per germline, CDR1 SGHNT and CDR2 YENEEA. Between the trimmed V and J ends, which lost 3 bases and 3 bases, there was a span of 11 bases. The CDR3 spans 14 residues. This CDR3 reads CASSFVETYTEAFF. The CDR3 nucleotides are TGTGCCAGCAGCTTTGTAGAAACCTACACTGAAGCTTTCTTT.

The V call is TRBV11-3, the J call TRBJ2-7; 9 bases fit TRBD1. V was clipped by 5 bases and J by 5 bases; unmatched bases: 10. Germline V CDR1 and CDR2: SGHNT, YENEEA. The CDR3 sequence is 15 residues long. The CDR3 protein is CASSRNRDRAHEQYF. In DNA, the CDR3 is TGTGCCAGCAGCCGCAACCGGGACAGGGCCCACGAGCAGTACTTC. Full variable domain (outside the CDR3, taken from reference TRBV11-3 and TRBJ2-7): EAGVVQSPRYKIIEKKQPVAFWCNPISGHNTLYWYLQNLGQGPELLIRYENEEAVDDSQLPKDRFSAERLKGVDSTLKIQPAELGDSAVYLCASSRNRDRAHEQYFGPGTRLTVT.

This rearrangement joins TRBV3-1 (or the pseudogene TRBV3-2) to TRBJ2-3; TRBD2 might be the D (5 bases). Germline V CDR1 and CDR2: LGHDT, YNNKEL (reference sequence). With 0 bases removed from V and 0 bases from J, the gap between germline ends came to 10 bases. The CDR3 consists of 16 residues. The CDR3 reads CASSQEADLSTDTQYF. CDR3 sequence (DNA): TGTGCCAGCAGCCAAGAAGCGGACCTAAGCACAGATACGCAGTATTTT.

The rearrangement joins TRBV12-3 or TRBV12-4 to TRBJ2-2; D gene uncertain. The CDR3 has 13 amino acids. V was pared by 5 bases and J by 9 bases, with 13 bases between. CDR3 in amino acids: CASSGPWARELFF. The CDR3, as DNA: TGTGCCAGCAGTGGCCCGTGGGCCAGGGAGCTGTTTTTT.

This clone appeared a few times. The chain carries TRBV14 and TRBJ1-2; D is perhaps TRBD1 (6 bases). The CDR3 is 16 residues long. V shed 1 base and J shed 8 bases, with 20 bases lying between them. Per germline, CDR1 SGHDN and CDR2 FVKESK. The CDR3: CASSQARLQGGVGYTF. CDR3 DNA sequence: TGTGCCAGCAGCCAAGCGAGGCTGCAAGGGGGTGTAGGCTACACCTTC.

The V call is TRBV7-9, the J call TRBJ1-2; D gene ambiguous. This CDR3 contains 13 residues. V was cut by 6 bases and J by 0 bases, with 8 bases left in between. The germline gives CDR1 SEHNR, CDR2 FQNEAQ (reference sequence). The DNA of the CDR3 is TGTGCCAGCAGTCCTCAGGCTAACTATGGCTACACCTTC. The encoded protein is CASSPQANYGYTF.

This clone occurred a few times. The genes are TRBV15 and TRBJ2-3, with 9 bases that match TRBD2. V lost 1 base and J lost 3; bases outside the gene matches: 8. The length of the CDR3 is 17 residues. Germline CDR1 is LNHNV and CDR2 is YYDKDF (reference sequence). The CDR3: CATSRGGRGGVTDTQYF. The CDR3 DNA reads as TGTGCCACCAGCAGAGGAGGACGCGGGGGGGTAACAGATACGCAGTATTTT.

The chain carries TRBV6-5 and TRBJ2-3, with TRBD2 matching over 8 bases. The germline V gene encodes CDR1 MNHEY and CDR2 SVGAGI. The CDR3 has 14 residues. V lost 8 bases, J lost 0 bases, and 4 bases stayed unmatched. CDR3 nucleotides: TGTGCCAGCCGGGCTAGCGGGAGCACAGATACGCAGTATTTT. Translated, it gives CASRASGSTDTQYF.

The chain joins TRBV7-2 to TRBJ1-2; TRBD1 agrees at 7 bases. The length of the CDR3 is 18 residues. Looked up from germline, CDR1 is SGHTA and CDR2 is FQGNSA. J was trimmed by 4 bases and V by 2 bases; bases with no gene match: 16. The CDR3 spells CASSLSGTGQAYGYGYTF. The CDR3 DNA follows: TGTGCCAGCAGCTTATCGGGAACAGGACAGGCATACGGCTATGGCTACACCTTC.

The genes are TRBV10-3 and TRBJ1-5; TRBD1 matches 9 bases. The CDR3 is 15 amino acids. The germline gives CDR1 ENHRY, CDR2 SYGVKD. Germline trimming cut 4 bases from V and 3 bases from J; bases unmatched to any gene: 4. In DNA form, the CDR3 reads TGTGCCATCAGTGTGGGACAGGGACCCAATCAGCCCCAGCATTTT. As protein: CAISVGQGPNQPQHF.

V and J are TRBV11-2 and TRBJ1-1; possible D gene TRBD1, 5 bases. The CDR3 runs 12 residues. With 4 bases removed from V and 4 bases from J, the gap between germline ends came to 7 bases. Germline V gives CDR1 SGHAT, CDR2 FQNNGV. The CDR3 loop reads CASSSTGTEAFF. The DNA of the CDR3 is TGTGCCAGCAGCTCAACAGGCACTGAAGCTTTCTTT.

The genes are TRBV18 and TRBJ2-1; tentatively, D is TRBD2 (5 bases). With 6 bases removed from V and 1 base from J, the gap between germline ends came to 10 bases. Germline V CDR1 and CDR2: KGHSH, LQKENI. CDR3 length: 14 amino acids. This chain's CDR3 is CASSSGKSYNEQFF. The CDR3 DNA reads TGTGCCAGCTCCTCCGGGAAATCCTACAATGAGCAGTTCTTC.

This chain connects TRBV7-3 to TRBJ2-3; 7 bases align to TRBD2. The CDR3 totals 13 residues. Germline CDR1 reads SGHTA; CDR2 reads FQGTGA. V dropped 3 bases and J dropped 6; count of bases not matched to a gene: 3. CDR3 coding DNA: TGTGCCAGCAGCTTGGGAGGGATGGATACGCAGTATTTT. This translates into CASSLGGMDTQYF.

This clone was detected many times. The chain is built from TRBV14 and TRBJ1-2; D is unresolved. Germline V CDR1 and CDR2: SGHDN, FVKESK. V dropped 4 bases and J dropped 0 bases, with 6 bases sitting between them. This CDR3 is built from 13 residues. The CDR3 DNA reads TGTGCCAGCAGCCCAATCCCTAACTATGGCTACACCTTC. This translates into CASSPIPNYGYTF.

In this sample, this clone turned up once. V is TRBV5-1 and J is TRBJ2-3, with 8 bases lining up with TRBD1. Germline V gives CDR1 SGHRS, CDR2 YFSETQ. The trim removed 7 bases at V and 6 bases at J, leaving 10 bases unmatched. The CDR3 has 14 amino acids. CDR3 nucleotide sequence: TGCGCCAGCTCCCGGCAGGGGGCCGCGGATACGCAGTATTTT. Amino acid sequence: CASSRQGAADTQYF.

The CDR3 DNA follows: TGTGCCAGCAGCCAAGATCTCAGGGCAAGGGAGCAGTACTTC. Its translation is CASSQDLRAREQYF. The rearrangement links TRBV14 to TRBJ2-7; a possible D gene is TRBD1 (5 bases). Trimming cost V 0 bases and J 7 bases, with 13 bases left between them. The CDR3 consists of 14 residues. Germline V gene data show CDR1 as SGHDN and CDR2 as FVKESK.

V is TRBV2 and J is TRBJ2-4; TRBD2 aligns across 15 bases. Per germline, CDR1 SNHLY and CDR2 FYNNEI. The CDR3 is made up of 19 amino acids. The V segment lost 8 bases and the J segment 3 bases; nucleotides outside the gene matches: 14. The CDR3 region has the DNA TGTGCCAGCGATGCGGGACTAGCGGGGGGAGGAGTTGTCAAAAACATTCAGTACTTC. It yields the protein CASDAGLAGGGVVKNIQYF.

The chain has TRBV6-6 and TRBJ1-2; D uncertain. V lost 6 bases to trimming and J lost 2 bases, with 13 bases between them. Per the germline V gene, CDR1 is MNHNY and CDR2 is SVGAGI (reference sequence). The CDR3 extends over 14 amino acids. The CDR3 reads CASSDPGRNYGYTF. Written as DNA, the CDR3 is TGTGCCAGCAGCGATCCAGGTCGCAACTATGGCTACACCTTC.

The chain recombines TRBV18 with TRBJ1-5; TRBD1 aligns across 9 bases. Germline V gene lookup returns CDR1 KGHSH and CDR2 LQKENI. Germline trimming cut 1 base from V and 9 bases from J; bases unmatched to any gene: 4. This CDR3 has 14 amino acids. For the CDR3, the DNA is TGTGCCAGCTCACCACAGGGACAGGGTACGCCCCAGCATTTT. Translating it yields CASSPQGQGTPQHF.

This clone was counted a single time. V is TRBV3-1 (or the pseudogene TRBV3-2) and J is TRBJ1-2; TRBD1 agrees at 10 bases. V lost 0 bases and J lost 3; bases outside the gene matches: 7. The CDR3 runs 17 residues. Per germline, CDR1 LGHDT and CDR2 YNNKEL (reference sequence). CDR3 sequence: CASSQDVWGTGDYGYTF. The CDR3 DNA reads as TGTGCCAGCAGCCAAGACGTTTGGGGGACAGGGGACTATGGCTACACCTTC.